Each of the 7 T cell receptor beta chains below was sequenced from the same sample in a study of blood T cell repertoires in COVID-19. TCRdb's copy holds only in-frame clones and misses some; the assay was immunoSEQ multiplex PCR. This table holds about 98,000 clones, about 89% found once. Sequenced sample: peripheral blood. These receptors originate from a man aged 50 to 59 with acute or convalescent COVID-19.

The chain joins TRBV4-1 to TRBJ2-1, with TRBD2 as a possible D gene (7 bases). The CDR3 spans 13 residues. V was clipped by 0 bases and J by 13 bases, with 13 bases between them. Germline V CDR1 and CDR2: MGHRA, YSYEKL. The CDR3 DNA reads as TGCGCCAGCAGCCAAGATAGGGGGGGGGTACAGTTCTTC. As protein: CASSQDRGGVQFF.

The V gene is TRBV5-1, the J gene TRBJ2-2; 8 positions agree with TRBD2. The CDR3 contains 15 residues. With V trimmed by 0 bases and J by 5 bases, 3 bases remained unmatched. Germline assignment: CDR1 SGHRS and CDR2 YFSETQ. As DNA, the CDR3 is TGCGCCAGCAGCTTGGCTCCTAGCGGGACCGGGGAGCTGTTTTTT. Its translation: CASSLAPSGTGELFF.

The chain couples TRBV25-1 to TRBJ2-1, with unresolved D. This CDR3 spans 11 amino acids. In germline, CDR1 is MGHDK, CDR2 SYGVNS. Deletions cut 5 bases from V and 5 bases from J, with 4 bases between. CDR3: CASSPDNEQFF. For the CDR3, the DNA is TGTGCCAGCAGTCCCGACAATGAGCAGTTCTTC.

This sequence joins TRBV11-3 and TRBJ1-2; D unclear. The CDR3 covers 14 residues. Germline-derived CDR1 and CDR2 are SGHNT and YENEEA. The V end lost 0 bases, the J end lost 2 bases, and 7 bases lay between the germline ends. This CDR3 reads CASSLDLSNYGYTF. The CDR3, as DNA: TGTGCCAGCAGCTTAGATTTGTCGAACTATGGCTACACCTTC.

On this clone itself: Without the conserved terminal phenylalanine or tryptophan, this CDR3 likely stems from a read error. The DNA is left out, because the CDR3 cannot be placed on it with certainty; the CDR3 is given as TCRdb lists it. This chain connects TRBV19 to TRBJ1-1; TRBD1 is the table's D call and was not checked against the DNA. The CDR3 length is 12 residues, termini included. CDR1 is LNHDA, CDR2 SQIVND, per germline (reference sequence). CDR3 sequence: CASLGTGTGASV.

CDR3 protein: CASSTPGHYNSPLHF. The CDR3, as DNA: TGTGCCAGTAGTACACCGGGACACTATAATTCACCCCTCCACTTT. This sequence joins TRBV19 and TRBJ1-6; D is perhaps TRBD1 (6 bases). This CDR3 contains 15 residues. V was pared by 4 bases and J by 3 bases, with 10 bases between. CDR1 and CDR2 (germline): LNHDA, SQIVND (reference sequence). The full variable domain, in which reference TRBV19 and TRBJ1-6 provide the parts outside the CDR3, is DGGITQSPKYLFRKEGQNVTLSCEQNLNHDAMYWYRQDPGQGLRLIYYSQIVNDFQKGDIAEGYSVSREKKESFPLTVTSAQKNPTAFYLCASSTPGHYNSPLHFGNGTRLTVT.

The chain employs TRBV19 and TRBJ2-2; 7 bases are a match to TRBD1. Germline assignment: CDR1 LNHDA and CDR2 SQIVND (reference sequence). The V gene end was trimmed by 2 bases and the J gene end by 4 bases; junction bases not matched to a gene: 7. This CDR3 has 16 amino acids. The CDR3 DNA follows: TGTGCCAGTAGTATACTCGGGGACAGCGCCACCGGGGAGCTGTTTTTT. It yields the protein CASSILGDSATGELFF.